The 14 T cell receptor beta chains given below trace back to one sample, sequenced in a study of kidney transplant recipient with SARS-CoV-2 infection. TCRdb used MiXCR to reprocess the reads, holding one entry per CDR3 protein. The top ten hold roughly 7% of the sample, which has under 250,000 distinct CDR3 sequences, more than 25% seen once. The material was a blood sample, obtained at baseline and between days 110 and 120 from a kidney transplant recipient. These receptors were collected from a male patient in his thirties who had COVID-19 and was a kidney transplant recipient. Some of these T cells may belong to the graft donor.

This clonotype was counted at least ten times. V and J are TRBV20-1 and TRBJ1-2; D remains ambiguous. The CDR3 extends over 16 amino acids. Germline V CDR1 and CDR2: DFQATT, SNEGSKA (reference sequence). V dropped 5 bases and J dropped 4 bases, with 23 bases sitting between them. As DNA, the CDR3 is TGCAGTGCTGTCCACATGCTGTTTCGAAAGACCTATGGCTACACCTTC. It translates to CSAVHMLFRKTYGYTF.

This clonotype was detected ten times or more. V usage is TRBV5-4 and J usage is TRBJ1-2; D remains unclear. The CDR3 contains 16 residues. Per germline, CDR1 SGHNT and CDR2 YYREEE (reference sequence). The V and J ends lost 7 bases and 4 bases respectively, with 23 bases between them. The CDR3 protein is CASVSDVPGKTYGYTF. CDR3 sequence (DNA): TGTGCCAGCGTGAGTGACGTACCAGGAAAGACCTATGGCTACACCTTC. Using reference TRBV5-4 and TRBJ1-2 for the parts outside the CDR3, the full variable domain is ETGVTQSPTHLIKTRGQQVTLRCSSQSGHNTVSWYQQALGQGPQFIFQYYREEENGRGNFPPRFSGLQFPNYSSELNVNALELDDSALYLCASVSDVPGKTYGYTFGSGTRLTVV.

Comments on this clonotype: At one end the junction does not follow the germline gene, possibly because of a read error. The chain joins TRBV7-9 to TRBJ1-1; D not certain. Germline CDR1 is SEHNR and CDR2 is FQNEAQ (reference sequence). CDR3 size: 13 residues. CDR3 sequence: CANSLGCSGEAFF. CDR3 sequence (DNA): TGTGCCAACAGCTTGGGGTGCTCGGGTGAAGCTTTCTTT.

On this clonotype itself: A read error is possible here, since a much larger clone lies one base away. The genes are TRBV6-6 and TRBJ1-2, with a possible D match to TRBD1 (6 bases). This CDR3 is 13 amino acids long. Per the germline V gene, CDR1 is MNHNY and CDR2 is SVGAGI (reference sequence). Trimming took 11 bases from V and 7 from J, leaving 20 bases between them. CDR3 sequence reads: CAGGPRGGSGYTF. The CDR3, as DNA: TGTGCCGGCGGCCCTCGGGGGGGCTCTGGCTACACCTTC.

This clonotype occurred many times. The V and J genes are TRBV21-1 and TRBJ1-1; TRBD1, the D gene given by the table, was not confirmed from the DNA. TRBV21-1 is tagged as a pseudogene. The CDR3 extends over 12 amino acids. CDR3 protein: CASSSRTGKAFF. For the CDR3, the DNA is TGTGCCAGCAGCTCTCGGACAGGCAAAGCTTTCTTT.

Many counts were recorded for this clonotype. This chain joins TRBV9 and TRBJ1-5; D is undetermined. Looked up from germline, CDR1 is SGDLS and CDR2 is YYNGEE. V dropped 2 bases and J dropped 0 bases, with 9 bases sitting between them. The CDR3 covers 15 residues. CDR3 in DNA: TGTGCCAGCAGCGTCGGCAGCTATAGCAATCAGCCCCAGCATTTT. This sequence encodes CASSVGSYSNQPQHF.

With regard to this clonotype: A much larger clone differs from this one at a single base, so this may be a read error. The chain has TRBV7-8 and TRBJ1-1; D remains unclear. Germline lookup yields CDR1 SGHVS and CDR2 FQNEAQ. This CDR3 has 13 amino acids. The CDR3 protein is CANSSQVGVEAFF. The CDR3 DNA reads TGTGCCAACAGCTCCCAGGTAGGCGTGGAAGCTTTCTTT.

About this clonotype: A much larger clone differs by one base, so this may be a read error. This chain connects TRBV14 to TRBJ2-7, with a possible D match to TRBD2 (5 bases). The germline V gene encodes CDR1 SGHDN and CDR2 FVKESK. CDR3 length equals 13 residues. The CDR3 loop is CASIQDGVGEQYF. In DNA, the CDR3 is TGTGCCAGCATCCAAGACGGGGTCGGCGAGCAGTACTTC.

A word on this clonotype: A much larger clone sits a single nucleotide away, making a read error possible. V and J are TRBV10-1 and TRBJ1-2; the match to TRBD1 covers 7 bases. Losses at the gene ends were 3 bases for V and 8 bases for J; bases not matched to a gene: 9. Germline V CDR1 and CDR2: WNHNN, SYGVQD (reference sequence). The CDR3 extends over 14 amino acids. The chain's CDR3 is CASSDRRQGWGYTF. The CDR3 nucleotides are TGCGCCAGCAGTGACCGCCGACAGGGATGGGGCTACACCTTC.

The chain recombines TRBV21-1 with TRBJ2-3; the table's D gene call, TRBD2, was not cross checked with the DNA. TRBV21-1 corresponds to a pseudogene. The CDR3 is 15 amino acids. CDR3 coding DNA: TGTGCCAGCAGCAAAGGACTAGCTAAGACAGATACGCAGTATTTT. Its translation: CASSKGLAKTDTQYF.

This clonotype was counted ten times or more. This rearrangement joins TRBV11-3 to TRBJ2-5, with 14 nucleotides matching TRBD2. The germline V gene has CDR1 SGHNT and CDR2 YENEEA. V trimming: 2 bases; J trimming: 5 bases; junction bases outside the gene matches: 19. The CDR3 is 21 amino acids. As DNA, the CDR3 is TGTGCCAGCAGCTTAACCACTGGGACTAGCGGGAGTGGGACTCCGGCGGAGACCCAGTACTTC. This codes for CASSLTTGTSGSGTPAETQYF.

Turning to this clonotype: This may arise from a read error, as a much more abundant clone is one base away. Without the conserved terminal phenylalanine or tryptophan, this CDR3 likely stems from a read error. J is TRBJ1-2 and V is TRBV6-1, with D hard to call. Germline V gene lookup returns CDR1 MNHNS and CDR2 SASEGT. V lost 5 bases to trimming and J lost 4 bases, with 23 bases between them. The CDR3 is 17 amino acids. The CDR3, as DNA: TGTGCCAGCAGTAGGATGTACTCTATGCGAAAGACCTATGGCTACACCTCC. It encodes CASSRMYSMRKTYGYTS.

Note on this clonotype: Since a far larger clone is one base different, this is likely a read error. This sequence joins TRBV6-5 and TRBJ1-2; the D gene is possibly TRBD1 (5 bases). Germline V lookup: CDR1 MNHEY, CDR2 SVGAGI. V shed 5 bases and J shed 0 bases, with 19 bases lying between them. CDR3 length equals 17 residues. CDR3 region: CASSKQVLAFSNYGYTF. CDR3 sequence (DNA): TGTGCCAGCAGTAAACAGGTGCTGGCTTTCTCTAACTATGGCTACACCTTC.

Only a few counts were recorded for this clonotype. This chain links TRBV6-1 with TRBJ1-2; D remains ambiguous. Trimming took off 5 bases at V and 4 bases at J, with 23 bases between the two ends. The CDR3 covers 17 residues. Germline assignment: CDR1 MNHNS and CDR2 SASEGT. This chain's CDR3 is CASSLTKECRKTYGYTF. In DNA form, the CDR3 reads TGTGCCAGCAGTCTTACTAAGGAATGTAGAAAGACCTATGGCTACACCTTC.